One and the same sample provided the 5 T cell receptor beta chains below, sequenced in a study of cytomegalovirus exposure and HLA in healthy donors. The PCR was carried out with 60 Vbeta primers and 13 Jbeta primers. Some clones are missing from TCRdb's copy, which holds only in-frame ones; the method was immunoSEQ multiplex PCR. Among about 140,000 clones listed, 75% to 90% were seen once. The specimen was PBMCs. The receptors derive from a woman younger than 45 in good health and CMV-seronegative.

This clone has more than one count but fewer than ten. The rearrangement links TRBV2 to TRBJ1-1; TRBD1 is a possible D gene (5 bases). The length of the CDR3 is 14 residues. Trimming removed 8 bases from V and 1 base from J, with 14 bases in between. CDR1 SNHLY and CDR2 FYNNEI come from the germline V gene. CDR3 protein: CASLGRTSNTEAFF. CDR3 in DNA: TGTGCCAGCCTGGGGCGCACATCGAACACTGAAGCTTTCTTT.

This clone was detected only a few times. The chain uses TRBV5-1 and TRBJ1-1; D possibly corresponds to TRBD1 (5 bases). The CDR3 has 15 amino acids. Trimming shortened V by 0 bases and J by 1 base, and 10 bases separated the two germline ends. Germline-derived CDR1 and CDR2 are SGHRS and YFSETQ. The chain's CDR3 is CASSLAATGNTEAFF. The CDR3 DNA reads TGCGCCAGCAGCTTGGCGGCAACAGGGAACACTGAAGCTTTCTTT.

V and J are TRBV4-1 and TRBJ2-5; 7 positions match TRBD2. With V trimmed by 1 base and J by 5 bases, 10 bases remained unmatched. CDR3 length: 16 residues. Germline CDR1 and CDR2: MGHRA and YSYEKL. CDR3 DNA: TGCGCCAGCAGCCAAGGCGTCGGGAGCGGGGTTGAGACCCAGTACTTC. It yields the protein CASSQGVGSGVETQYF.

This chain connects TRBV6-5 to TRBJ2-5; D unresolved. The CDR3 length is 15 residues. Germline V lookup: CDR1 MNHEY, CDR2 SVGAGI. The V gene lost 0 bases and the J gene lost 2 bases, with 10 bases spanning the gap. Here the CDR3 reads CASSYSMCGQETQYF. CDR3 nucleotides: TGTGCCAGCAGTTACTCGATGTGCGGTCAAGAGACCCAGTACTTC.

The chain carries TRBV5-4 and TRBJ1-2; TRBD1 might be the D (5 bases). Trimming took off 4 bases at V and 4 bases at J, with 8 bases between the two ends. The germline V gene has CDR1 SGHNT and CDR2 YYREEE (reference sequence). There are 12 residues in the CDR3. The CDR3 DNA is TGTGCCAGCAGCCCGGACACCTATGGCTACACCTTC. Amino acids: CASSPDTYGYTF.